This TCR beta chain was identified during a study of cytomegalovirus exposure and HLA in healthy donors. Study at large: About 80 million unique TCRs from HLA-typed donors were held in an early data release.

Broader study findings: Several top significant clusters appeared, in a later analysis, to be linked to common viral pathogens.

Germline CDR1 and CDR2: MNHEY and SVGAGI. V shed 2 bases and J shed 0 bases, with 7 bases lying between them. The CDR3 extends over 14 amino acids. Primers: 60 Vbeta forward and 13 Jbeta reverse. The table came from immunoSEQ multiplex PCR; TCRdb's copy has only in-frame clones and leaves some out. The profile shows about 150,000 clones, nearly 80% of them singletons. As for this clone: Its antigen is undetermined.

These donors, healthy bone marrow donors, were studied. The clonotype was recovered from a male donor in good health and CMV-seronegative. The chain carries TRBV6-5 and TRBJ1-1; D is uncertain. The sample taken for sequencing was PBMCs. The CDR3 nucleotides are TGTGCCAGCAGTTACGGCCACATGAACACTGAAGCTTTCTTT. It codes for CASSYGHMNTEAFF.